Presented here are 10 T cell receptor beta chains from one specimen sequenced in a study of cytomegalovirus exposure and HLA in healthy donors. A multiplex PCR was run with 60 Vbeta primers and 13 Jbeta primers. Here immunoSEQ multiplex PCR was the method, and the copy in TCRdb shows in-frame clones only, minus some. The sample holds 120,000 or so clones; around 74% are singletons and the top ten take 30%. The sequencing input was PBMCs. These receptors originate from a man aged 60 to 69 in good health and CMV-seropositive.

The chain is built from TRBV2 and TRBJ1-5; D gene uncertain. CDR3 length: 15 residues. Germline V gene data show CDR1 as SNHLY and CDR2 as FYNNEI. Trimming removed 4 bases at V and 3 bases at J, with 13 bases between. Here the CDR3 reads CASSVGVRPNQPQHF. The CDR3 DNA reads TGTGCCAGCAGTGTCGGAGTTCGTCCCAATCAGCCCCAGCATTTT.

The rearrangement links TRBV18 to TRBJ1-4; maybe TRBD1 (5 bases). V was shortened by 8 bases and J by 0 bases, with 13 bases between the two germline ends. The CDR3 covers 15 residues. Germline CDR1 and CDR2: KGHSH and LQKENI. The CDR3 is CASTRDSPTNEKLFF. CDR3 coding DNA: TGTGCCAGCACGAGGGACTCACCAACTAATGAAAAACTGTTTTTT.

This chain connects TRBV5-1 to TRBJ2-7; 12 bases align to TRBD1. V lost 0 bases, J lost 7 bases, and 11 bases stayed unmatched. This CDR3 region has 17 residues. Germline CDR1 and CDR2: SGHRS and YFSETQ. This chain's CDR3 is CASSLGPPGTGGSEQYF. The CDR3 DNA follows: TGCGCCAGCAGCTTGGGCCCTCCTGGGACAGGGGGCTCGGAGCAGTACTTC. Together with reference TRBV5-1 and TRBJ2-7, the CDR3 gives the full variable domain: KAGVTQTPRYLIKTRGQQVTLSCSPISGHRSVSWYQQTPGQGLQFLFEYFSETQRNKGNFPGRFSGRQFSNSRSEMNVSTLELGDSALYLCASSLGPPGTGGSEQYFGPGTRLTVT.

The chain couples TRBV27 to TRBJ1-5; no clear D gene. CDR3 size: 11 residues. Germline CDR1 is MNHEY and CDR2 is SMNVEV (reference sequence). Trimming shortened V by 5 bases and J by 4 bases, and 3 bases separated the two germline ends. In DNA, the CDR3 is TGTGCCAGCAGTCCAAATCAGCCCCAGCATTTT. Translation: CASSPNQPQHF.

The chain uses TRBV27 and TRBJ1-2; possibly TRBD1 for D (5 bases). The CDR3 is made up of 13 amino acids. In germline, CDR1 is MNHEY, CDR2 SMNVEV (reference sequence). Trimming removed 1 base at V and 4 bases at J, with 7 bases between. The CDR3 is CASSLYRTYGYTF. The CDR3 coding sequence is TGTGCCAGCAGTTTATACAGGACCTATGGCTACACCTTC.

This chain joins TRBV14 and TRBJ2-1, with TRBD1 identical over 7 bases. Trimming cost V 4 bases and J 9 bases; bases outside gene matches: 9. This CDR3 spans 14 amino acids. Germline assignment: CDR1 SGHDN and CDR2 FVKESK. The CDR3 spells CASSRQGRVGEQFF. CDR3 nucleotide sequence: TGTGCCAGCAGCCGACAGGGCCGGGTTGGTGAGCAGTTCTTC.

The CDR3 spells CASSLSGGISSGNTIYF. The CDR3 nucleotides read TGCGCCAGCAGTCTCAGTGGAGGAATATCCTCTGGAAACACCATATATTTT. The genes are TRBV5-1 and TRBJ1-3; no reliable D call. Germline values: CDR1 SGHRS, CDR2 YFSETQ. V was clipped by 5 bases and J by 0 bases, with 18 bases between them. CDR3 size: 17 residues.

The chain recombines TRBV6-1 with TRBJ2-7; 7 bases map to TRBD2. CDR3 length equals 18 residues. V shed 6 bases and J 3 bases; nucleotides not matched to a gene: 20. Germline values: CDR1 MNHNS, CDR2 SASEGT. The DNA for the CDR3 is TGTGCCAGCAGGGAAATGTGGACATCGGAGCGGGGTTACTACGAGCAGTACTTC. Protein product: CASREMWTSERGYYEQYF.

The CDR3 DNA sequence: TGTGCCAGCACCCCGGGAGTTACCATGTATGAGCAGTTCTTC. Translated, it gives CASTPGVTMYEQFF. V gene TRBV2 combines with J gene TRBJ2-1; TRBD2 might be the D (6 bases). The germline gives CDR1 SNHLY, CDR2 FYNNEI. V lost 7 bases and J lost 8, with 18 bases in between. The CDR3 is 14 amino acids. The complete variable domain, with remaining parts taken from reference TRBV2 and TRBJ2-1, reads EPEVTQTPSHQVTQMGQEVILRCVPISNHLYFYWYRQILGQKVEFLVSFYNNEISEKSEIFDDQFSVERPDGSNFTLKIRSTKLEDSAMYFCASTPGVTMYEQFFGPGTRLTVL.

The rearrangement uses TRBV2 and TRBJ2-5; 11 positions agree with TRBD2. The trim removed 7 bases at V and 4 bases at J, leaving 2 bases unmatched. Germline V gene data show CDR1 as SNHLY and CDR2 as FYNNEI. The CDR3 contains 13 residues. In DNA, the CDR3 is TGTGCCAGCAAAGGGACTAGCGGAGAGACCCAGTACTTC. It is translated as CASKGTSGETQYF.